These 23 T cell receptor beta chains originate from one sample sequenced in a study of long-term antiretroviral therapy in people with HIV. Assay version v3.0 of immunoSEQ was used, and it was run at survey level. Repertoires were generated with immunoSEQ multiplex PCR, while TCRdb's copy carries only in-frame clones and drops some. This sample yields under 25,000 clones, of which more than 70% are seen a single time; less than 4% belongs to the top ten. The material sequenced was unsorted PBMCs, taken approximately 2.5 years after starting antiretroviral therapy. The receptors come from a woman aged 45 to 65 with HIV.

The gene calls are TRBV29-1 and TRBJ2-7; 10 positions agree with TRBD2. This CDR3 has 15 residues. Germline CDR1 reads SQVTM; CDR2 reads ANQGSEA. Losses at the gene ends were 4 bases for V and 3 bases for J; bases not matched to a gene: 9. CDR3 loop: CSVVRLAGVDYEQYF. Written as DNA, the CDR3 is TGCAGCGTTGTTAGGCTAGCGGGAGTCGACTACGAGCAGTACTTC.

CDR3 loop: CASSLNGLYEQYF. As DNA, the CDR3 is TGTGCCAGCAGCTTGAATGGGCTCTACGAGCAGTACTTC. The chain carries TRBV5-4 and TRBJ2-7; unclear D gene. Germline V CDR1 and CDR2: SGHNT, YYREEE (reference sequence). The CDR3 contains 13 residues. V lost 1 base and J 3 bases, leaving 8 bases between the germline ends.

V and J are TRBV7-9 and TRBJ2-7; tentatively, D is TRBD1 (6 bases). Germline assignment: CDR1 SEHNR and CDR2 FQNEAQ (reference sequence). V was shortened by 7 bases and J by 0 bases, with 10 bases between the two germline ends. The CDR3 totals 13 residues. The CDR3 sequence: CASTPDSSYEQYF. In nucleotides, the CDR3 is TGTGCCAGCACCCCGGACAGCTCCTACGAGCAGTACTTC.

This rearrangement joins TRBV18 to TRBJ2-5, with D unclear. With 2 bases removed from V and 4 bases from J, the gap between germline ends came to 5 bases. Per the germline V gene, CDR1 is KGHSH and CDR2 is LQKENI. The CDR3 loop spans 12 amino acids. The CDR3 reads CASSPVRETQYF. In DNA form, the CDR3 reads TGTGCCAGCTCACCAGTTCGAGAGACCCAGTACTTC.

The chain links TRBV27 to TRBJ2-7; 9 bases fit TRBD2. V was clipped by 6 bases and J by 2 bases; unmatched bases: 5. Germline CDR1 is MNHEY and CDR2 is SMNVEV (reference sequence). The CDR3 consists of 14 residues. The CDR3 sequence: CASRAGGRTYEQYF. DNA for the CDR3: TGTGCCAGCAGAGCGGGGGGACGGACCTACGAGCAGTACTTC.

This chain joins TRBV5-5 and TRBJ2-7, with 7 bases identical to TRBD2. Trimming removed 10 bases from V and 6 bases from J; junction bases left unmatched: 13. The germline V gene encodes CDR1 SGHKS and CDR2 YYEKEE (reference sequence). The CDR3 sequence is 13 residues long. CDR3 amino acids: CAGARGPGGEQYF. CDR3 nucleotides: TGTGCCGGCGCAAGGGGACCGGGGGGCGAGCAGTACTTC.

The rearrangement uses TRBV7-9 and TRBJ2-5; 8 nucleotides agree with TRBD1. Unmatched junction bases numbered 10, after V lost 5 bases and J lost 5 bases. The CDR3 is 15 residues long. Germline lookup yields CDR1 SEHNR and CDR2 FQNEAQ (reference sequence). The chain's CDR3 is CASSPRTGSTETQYF. DNA of the CDR3: TGTGCCAGCAGCCCGCGGACAGGGTCGACGGAGACCCAGTACTTC.

This clone was detected only once. The chain recombines TRBV10-3 with TRBJ2-5, with TRBD2 as a possible D gene (5 bases). Germline V lookup: CDR1 ENHRY, CDR2 SYGVKD. Deletions cut 2 bases from V and 7 bases from J, with 17 bases between. The CDR3 consists of 15 residues. As DNA, the CDR3 is TGTGCCATCAGTGAGGGCCGGGCCCTCGGAGGGACCCAGTACTTC. Its protein product is CAISEGRALGGTQYF.

The genes are TRBV29-1 and TRBJ2-7; the D gene is possibly TRBD1 (5 bases). This CDR3 spans 15 amino acids. Germline V gene sequence: CDR1 SQVTM, CDR2 ANQGSEA. The V end lost 2 bases, the J end lost 3 bases, and 17 bases lay between the germline ends. The CDR3 region has the DNA TGCAGCGTTGAAAGTCCCCTCGACAGCCACTACGAGCAGTACTTC. Protein sequence: CSVESPLDSHYEQYF.

This chain links TRBV9 with TRBJ2-5; 10 nucleotides align to TRBD2. There are 14 residues in the CDR3. Trimming took 7 bases from V and 4 from J; bases not matched to a gene: 7. Per the germline V gene, CDR1 is SGDLS and CDR2 is YYNGEE. The CDR3 protein is CASSIAGGLETQYF. The CDR3 DNA sequence: TGTGCCAGCTCAATAGCGGGAGGACTAGAGACCCAGTACTTC.

The chain combines TRBV6-5 with TRBJ2-7; 8 bases align to TRBD1. With V trimmed by 6 bases and J by 3 bases, 7 bases remained unmatched. This CDR3 has 14 amino acids. Germline V gives CDR1 MNHEY, CDR2 SVGAGI. CDR3 bases: TGTGCCAGCAGCGGACAGGGAGTTGGCTACGAGCAGTACTTC. It specifies CASSGQGVGYEQYF.

The rearrangement uses TRBV2 and TRBJ2-7; 11 bases align to TRBD1. The ends lost 4 bases at V and 3 bases at J; junction bases unmatched: 8. Germline V gives CDR1 SNHLY, CDR2 FYNNEI. The CDR3 runs to 16 residues. CDR3 residues: CASSGGGQGDLYEQYF. The CDR3 region has the DNA TGTGCCAGCAGTGGAGGGGGACAGGGGGATCTCTACGAGCAGTACTTC.

The V call is TRBV29-1, the J call TRBJ2-1; D ambiguous. The CDR3 extends over 15 amino acids. Per germline, CDR1 SQVTM and CDR2 ANQGSEA. Trimming removed 1 base at V and 1 base at J, with 11 bases between. The CDR3: CSVEGANGSYNEQFF. The CDR3 nucleotides read TGCAGCGTTGAAGGGGCAAACGGGTCCTACAATGAGCAGTTCTTC.

This sequence joins TRBV5-4 and TRBJ2-6; 7 bases are shared with TRBD1. Losses at the gene ends were 4 bases for V and 3 bases for J; bases not matched to a gene: 10. This CDR3 has 17 amino acids. Germline loops: CDR1 SGHNT, CDR2 YYREEE (reference sequence). Written as DNA, the CDR3 is TGTGCCAGCAGCCCCCGACAGGGCGTTAGTGGGGCCAACGTCCTGACTTTC. This codes for CASSPRQGVSGANVLTF.

This rearrangement joins TRBV7-9 to TRBJ2-1, with D perhaps TRBD1 or TRBD2 (6 bases each). V lost 6 bases, J lost 14 bases, and 17 bases lay in between. The CDR3 consists of 12 residues. Germline CDR1 and CDR2: SEHNR and FQNEAQ (reference sequence). The CDR3 nucleotides read TGTGCCAGCAGTCGAACGCAGGGGAGGAAGTTCTTC. This encodes CASSRTQGRKFF.

The chain uses TRBV4-3 and TRBJ1-4, with D unclear. CDR3 length: 13 residues. The V gene lost 1 base and the J gene lost 4 bases, with 4 bases spanning the gap. Germline V gene sequence: CDR1 LGHNA, CDR2 YSLEER. The CDR3, as DNA: TGCGCCAGCAGCCAAGGAGGTAATGAAAAACTGTTTTTT. Translating gives CASSQGGNEKLFF.

This chain uses TRBV4-3 with TRBJ2-2, with 9 bases aligning to TRBD2. Per germline, CDR1 LGHNA and CDR2 YSLEER. V shed 0 bases, J shed 3 bases, and the junction held 5 bases outside the gene matches. CDR3 length: 17 residues. The CDR3 DNA follows: TGCGCCAGCAGCCAAGATCTCGGACTAGCGCACACCGGGGAGCTGTTTTTT. It yields the protein CASSQDLGLAHTGELFF.

The CDR3 reads CASSEVYGRAVDTQYF. CDR3 bases: TGTGCCAGCAGTGAAGTTTACGGGAGGGCCGTTGATACGCAGTATTTT. This chain connects TRBV28 to TRBJ2-3; TRBD2 aligns across 8 bases. In germline, CDR1 is MDHEN, CDR2 SYDVKM. V was clipped by 5 bases and J by 6 bases; unmatched bases: 13. This CDR3 region has 16 residues. Variable domain in full (rest from reference TRBV28 and TRBJ2-3): DVKVTQSSRYLVKRTGEKVFLECVQDMDHENMFWYRQDPGLGLRLIYFSYDVKMKEKGDIPEGYSVSREKKERFSLILESASTNQTSMYLCASSEVYGRAVDTQYFGPGTRLTVL.

The chain combines TRBV19 with TRBJ2-5; 12 bases match TRBD2. J was trimmed by 4 bases and V by 5 bases; bases with no gene match: 11. The CDR3 is made up of 17 amino acids. Germline V gene data show CDR1 as LNHDA and CDR2 as SQIVND (reference sequence). The CDR3 region is CASSVHLAGGRVETQYF. For the CDR3, the DNA is TGTGCCAGTAGTGTGCACCTAGCGGGAGGGCGGGTAGAGACCCAGTACTTC.

The rearrangement links TRBV18 to TRBJ2-5; 7 bases are a match to TRBD1. The germline CDR1 and CDR2 sequences are KGHSH and LQKENI. The CDR3 is 14 amino acids. After removal of 2 bases from V and 6 bases from J, the junction contained 6 bases not matched to a gene. CDR3 bases: TGTGCCAGCTCACCAAGGGGGACAGACCAGACCCAGTACTTC. This gives the protein CASSPRGTDQTQYF.

J is TRBJ2-3 and V is TRBV18, with D unresolved. V was cut by 2 bases and J by 2 bases, with 8 bases left in between. The CDR3 is made up of 14 amino acids. CDR1 and CDR2 (germline): KGHSH, LQKENI. The CDR3 DNA reads as TGTGCCAGCTCACCAAGGATTTTCACAGATACGCAGTATTTT. Translation gives CASSPRIFTDTQYF.

This clone appeared once. The chain links TRBV6-5 to TRBJ2-2, with D hard to call. The V end was cut by 4 bases, the J end by 4 bases, with 10 bases between. The CDR3 has 14 residues. The germline V gene encodes CDR1 MNHEY and CDR2 SVGAGI. CDR3 nucleotides: TGTGCCAGCAGTTCTTACTTAGGCACCGGGGAGCTGTTTTTT. Amino acids: CASSSYLGTGELFF.

The rearrangement links TRBV19 to TRBJ1-1; D gene uncertain. The germline V gene has CDR1 LNHDA and CDR2 SQIVND (reference sequence). The CDR3 has 12 amino acids. With 6 bases removed from V and 3 bases from J, the gap between germline ends came to 8 bases. The CDR3 DNA follows: TGTGCCAGTAGGAGCGGGGACACTGAAGCTTTCTTT. It yields the protein CASRSGDTEAFF.